The clone carrying this T cell receptor (beta chain) was found a few times. Its antigen is not identified. Germline lookup yields CDR1 SGHRS and CDR2 YFSETQ. The CDR3 totals 14 residues. The V segment lost 4 bases and the J segment 3 bases; nucleotides outside the gene matches: 6. The data are from a study of T cells after posttransplantation cyclophosphamide. Using immunoSEQ multiplex PCR, the repertoire was profiled, and TCRdb retains in-frame clones only, with some absent. The profile covers more than 20,000 clones, with roughly 90% appearing a single time and about 7.9% taken by the ten largest. The study's findings and limits: Later post-transplant blood repertoires were often dominated by donor CD8+ memory clones. Skin or GI-infiltrating T cells shared few TRB sequences with blood. After PTCy, TRB diversity resembled that of CNI/methotrexate controls.

Controls had myeloablative marrow grafts with methotrexate and calcineurin inhibitor, sampled at 1 year. The sequence derives from a female patient aged 45 to 65 who received an allogeneic stem cell transplant from an unrelated donor, was CMV-positive, and had chronic GVHD only. The T cells may partly be graft donor cells. This chain joins TRBV5-1 and TRBJ2-7; 8 nucleotides align to TRBD1. The specimen comprised PBMCs, sampled after an allogeneic stem cell transplant with a calcineurin inhibitor and methotrexate. CDR3: CASSNDRGLYEQYF. In nucleotides, the CDR3 is TGCGCCAGCAGCAACGACAGGGGACTCTACGAGCAGTACTTC. Full variable domain (remainder filled in from reference TRBV5-1 and TRBJ2-7): KAGVTQTPRYLIKTRGQQVTLSCSPISGHRSVSWYQQTPGQGLQFLFEYFSETQRNKGNFPGRFSGRQFSNSRSEMNVSTLELGDSALYLCASSNDRGLYEQYFGPGTRLTVT.